These 13 T cell receptor beta chains were all obtained from the same sample, sequenced in a study of somatic mutations in cytotoxic T cells in rheumatoid arthritis. Some clones are missing from TCRdb's copy, which holds only in-frame ones; the method was immunoSEQ multiplex PCR. The sample comprises 15,000 or so clones, around 72% of which are singletons, and 7.4% rests with the top ten. Sequencing used CD8+ T cells sorted from blood. These receptors were obtained from an adult with rheumatoid arthritis.

The V gene is TRBV9, the J gene TRBJ2-1, with D perhaps matching TRBD2 (5 bases). The CDR3 is 14 amino acids. Trimming cost V 4 bases and J 7 bases, with 15 bases left between them. CDR1 is SGDLS, CDR2 YYNGEE, per germline. CDR3 DNA: TGTGCCAGCAGCTCGGGCGGAGGATGGAATGAGCAGTTCTTC. Translated: CASSSGGGWNEQFF.

The sample holds a few counts of this clone. The chain couples TRBV4-1 to TRBJ1-1; the D is unclear. The germline V gene has CDR1 MGHRA and CDR2 YSYEKL. V was clipped by 1 base and J by 1 base, with 7 bases between them. The CDR3 is made up of 14 amino acids. The CDR3 loop is CASSQVEGNTEAFF. The CDR3 nucleotides read TGCGCCAGCAGCCAAGTAGAGGGGAACACTGAAGCTTTCTTT.

This clone has a single count. This rearrangement joins TRBV19 to TRBJ2-1; perhaps TRBD1 as D (5 bases). The CDR3 has 15 residues. V lost 4 bases and J lost 0, with 10 bases in between. Germline assignment: CDR1 LNHDA and CDR2 SQIVND (reference sequence). CDR3 nucleotides: TGTGCCAGTAGTACTACGGACAACTCCTACAATGAGCAGTTCTTC. Amino acids: CASSTTDNSYNEQFF.

The rearrangement uses TRBV5-1 and TRBJ2-5, with 9 bases that match TRBD1. Unmatched junction bases numbered 6, after V lost 4 bases and J lost 5 bases. CDR3 length equals 14 residues. CDR1 and CDR2 from the germline V gene are SGHRS and YFSETQ. CDR3 DNA: TGCGCCAGCAGCATTACAGGACAGGGGGAGACCCAGTACTTC. This sequence encodes CASSITGQGETQYF.

The V gene is TRBV7-9, the J gene TRBJ2-6, with no clear D. The CDR3 runs to 14 residues. In germline, CDR1 is SEHNR, CDR2 FQNEAQ (reference sequence). V lost 5 bases and J lost 0, with 5 bases in between. This CDR3 reads CASSPLSGANVLTF. The CDR3 bases are TGTGCCAGCAGCCCCCTCTCTGGGGCCAACGTCCTGACTTTC.

The J gene is TRBJ2-7, the V gene TRBV7-8, with D unclear. CDR3 length equals 13 residues. V was clipped by 3 bases and J by 0 bases, with 6 bases between them. From germline, CDR1 is SGHVS and CDR2 FQNEAQ. The CDR3 region is CASSFESSYEQYF. CDR3 nucleotide sequence: TGTGCCAGCAGCTTTGAGAGCTCCTACGAGCAGTACTTC.

The rearrangement joins TRBV19 to TRBJ1-1; 8 bases map to TRBD1. The V gene end was trimmed by 1 base and the J gene end by 4 bases; junction bases not matched to a gene: 17. Germline lookup yields CDR1 LNHDA and CDR2 SQIVND (reference sequence). This CDR3 spans 19 amino acids. The CDR3 is CASSIAPGQVEVRGTEAFF. The CDR3, as DNA: TGTGCCAGTAGTATAGCCCCGGGACAGGTGGAGGTGCGAGGCACTGAAGCTTTCTTT.

The J gene is TRBJ1-6, the V gene TRBV25-1; unclear D gene. The germline CDR1 and CDR2 sequences are MGHDK and SYGVNS. The V gene lost 1 base and the J gene lost 4 bases, with 5 bases spanning the gap. The CDR3 extends over 14 amino acids. The DNA for the CDR3 is TGTGCCAGCAGTGAATCCCTTTATAATTCACCCCTCCACTTT. This sequence encodes CASSESLYNSPLHF.

This sequence joins TRBV9 and TRBJ2-5; unclear D gene. The CDR3 sequence is 14 residues long. Trimming took 0 bases from V and 5 from J, leaving 11 bases between them. Germline V lookup: CDR1 SGDLS, CDR2 YYNGEE. The CDR3 loop is CASSVADDQETQYF. Written as DNA, the CDR3 is TGTGCCAGCAGCGTAGCCGACGATCAGGAGACCCAGTACTTC.

The chain employs TRBV4-1 and TRBJ1-3; D is perhaps TRBD1 (6 bases). The CDR3 sequence is 14 residues long. With 4 bases removed from V and 1 base from J, the gap between germline ends came to 8 bases. Germline V gives CDR1 MGHRA, CDR2 YSYEKL. The CDR3 DNA reads TGCGCCAGCAGCCCCGACAGGTCTGGAAACACCATATATTTT. Amino acids: CASSPDRSGNTIYF.

The CDR3 region is CASSLGNRGDTIYF. The CDR3 DNA follows: TGTGCCAGCAGTTTGGGTAACCGGGGGGACACCATATATTTT. This chain joins TRBV28 and TRBJ1-3; D is perhaps TRBD1 (5 bases). CDR1 and CDR2 (germline): MDHEN, SYDVKM. This CDR3 spans 14 amino acids. V dropped 3 bases and J dropped 8 bases, with 14 bases sitting between them.

This rearrangement joins TRBV28 to TRBJ2-4; no clear D gene. Germline CDR1 reads MDHEN; CDR2 reads SYDVKM. The V and J ends lost 3 bases and 0 bases respectively, with 9 bases between them. The CDR3 runs to 15 residues. CDR3 coding DNA: TGTGCCAGCAGTTTTACCGGCGGAGCCAAAAACATTCAGTACTTC. It encodes CASSFTGGAKNIQYF.

This chain joins TRBV9 and TRBJ2-7; 8 positions agree with TRBD1. The CDR3 has 14 amino acids. The germline gives CDR1 SGDLS, CDR2 YYNGEE. J gave up 6 bases and V 0 bases, and 5 bases lay outside the gene matches. In DNA form, the CDR3 reads TGTGCCAGCAGCGTAGCTGACAGGGGAAGCGAGCAGTACTTC. Translated: CASSVADRGSEQYF.